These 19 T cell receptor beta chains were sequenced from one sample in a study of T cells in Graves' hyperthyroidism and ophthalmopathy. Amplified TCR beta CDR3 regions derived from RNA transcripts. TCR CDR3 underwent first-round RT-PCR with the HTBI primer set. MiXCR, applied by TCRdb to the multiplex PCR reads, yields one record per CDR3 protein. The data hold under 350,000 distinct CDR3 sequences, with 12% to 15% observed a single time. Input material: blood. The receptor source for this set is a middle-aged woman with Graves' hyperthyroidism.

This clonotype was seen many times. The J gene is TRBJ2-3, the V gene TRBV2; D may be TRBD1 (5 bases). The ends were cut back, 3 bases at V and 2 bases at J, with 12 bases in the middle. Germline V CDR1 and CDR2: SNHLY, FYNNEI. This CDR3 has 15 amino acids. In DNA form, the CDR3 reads TGTGCCAGCAGTGACCAGGGAACGTCCACAGATACGCAGTATTTT. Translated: CASSDQGTSTDTQYF.

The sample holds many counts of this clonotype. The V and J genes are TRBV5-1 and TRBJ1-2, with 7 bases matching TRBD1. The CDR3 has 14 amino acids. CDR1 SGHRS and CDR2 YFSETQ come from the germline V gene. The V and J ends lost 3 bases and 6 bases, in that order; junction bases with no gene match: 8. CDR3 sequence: CASSYQGELDGYTF. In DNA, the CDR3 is TGCGCCAGCAGCTACCAGGGGGAGTTGGATGGCTACACCTTC.

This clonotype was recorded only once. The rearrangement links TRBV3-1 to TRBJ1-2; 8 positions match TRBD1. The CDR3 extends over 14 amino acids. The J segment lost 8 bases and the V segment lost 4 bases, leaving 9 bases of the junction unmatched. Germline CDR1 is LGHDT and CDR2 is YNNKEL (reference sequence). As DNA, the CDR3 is TGTGCCAGCAGCCGACTAAGACAGGGGCACGGCTACACCTTC. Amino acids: CASSRLRQGHGYTF.

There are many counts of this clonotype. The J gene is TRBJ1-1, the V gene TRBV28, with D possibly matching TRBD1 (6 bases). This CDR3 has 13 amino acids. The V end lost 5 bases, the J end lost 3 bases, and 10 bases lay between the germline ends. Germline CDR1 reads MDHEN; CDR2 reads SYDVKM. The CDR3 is CASSDYRDTEAFF. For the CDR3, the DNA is TGTGCCAGCAGTGATTACAGGGACACTGAAGCTTTCTTT.

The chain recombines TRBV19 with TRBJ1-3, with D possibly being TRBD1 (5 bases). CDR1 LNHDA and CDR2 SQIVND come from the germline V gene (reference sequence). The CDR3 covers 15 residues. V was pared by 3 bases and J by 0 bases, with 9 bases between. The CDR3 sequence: CASSIGDSSGNTIYF. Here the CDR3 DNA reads TGTGCCAGTAGTATTGGTGACAGCTCTGGAAACACCATATATTTT.

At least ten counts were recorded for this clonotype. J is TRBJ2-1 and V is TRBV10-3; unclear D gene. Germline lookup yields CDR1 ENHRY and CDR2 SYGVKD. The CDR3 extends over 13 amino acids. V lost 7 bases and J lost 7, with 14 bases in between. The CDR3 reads CAIKPPAINEQFF. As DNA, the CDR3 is TGTGCCATCAAGCCTCCAGCGATTAATGAGCAGTTCTTC.

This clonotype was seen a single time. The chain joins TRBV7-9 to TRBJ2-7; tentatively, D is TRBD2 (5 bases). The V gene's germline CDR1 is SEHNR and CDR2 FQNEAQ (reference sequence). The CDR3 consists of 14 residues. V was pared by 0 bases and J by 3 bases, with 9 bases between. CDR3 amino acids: CASSLARGFYEQYF. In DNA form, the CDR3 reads TGTGCCAGCAGCTTAGCGCGCGGGTTCTACGAGCAGTACTTC.

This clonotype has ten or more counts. The chain's CDR3 is CASRKGQGALAEAFF. As DNA, the CDR3 is TGTGCCAGCAGGAAGGGACAGGGGGCGCTGGCTGAAGCTTTCTTT. This chain connects TRBV2 to TRBJ1-1; 12 positions agree with TRBD1. Trimming at V came to 6 bases and at J to 6 bases, leaving 8 bases not matched to a gene. Germline V gene sequence: CDR1 SNHLY, CDR2 FYNNEI. CDR3 length: 15 residues.

The CDR3 region has the DNA TGTGCCACCAGTGAGCTCGGCCTAGCGGGAGGAAATGAGCAGTTCTTC. It encodes CATSELGLAGGNEQFF. The chain is built from TRBV24-1 and TRBJ2-1; 11 positions match TRBD2. The CDR3 covers 16 residues. Germline lookup yields CDR1 KGHDR and CDR2 SFDVKD. The trim removed 4 bases at V and 7 bases at J, leaving 8 bases unmatched.

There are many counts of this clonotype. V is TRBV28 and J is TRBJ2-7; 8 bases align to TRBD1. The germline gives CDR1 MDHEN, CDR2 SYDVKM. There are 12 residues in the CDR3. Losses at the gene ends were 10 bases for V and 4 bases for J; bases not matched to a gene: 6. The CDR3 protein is CATSGGQYEQYF. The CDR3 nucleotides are TGTGCCACCTCAGGGGGCCAGTACGAGCAGTACTTC.

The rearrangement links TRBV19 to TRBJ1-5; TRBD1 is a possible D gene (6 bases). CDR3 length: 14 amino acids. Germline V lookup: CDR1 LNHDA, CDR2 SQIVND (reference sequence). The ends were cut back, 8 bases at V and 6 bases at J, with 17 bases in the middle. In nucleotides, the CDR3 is TGTGCCAGTGTGATCGGGAGGGGGACTCAGCCCCAGCATTTT. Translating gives CASVIGRGTQPQHF.

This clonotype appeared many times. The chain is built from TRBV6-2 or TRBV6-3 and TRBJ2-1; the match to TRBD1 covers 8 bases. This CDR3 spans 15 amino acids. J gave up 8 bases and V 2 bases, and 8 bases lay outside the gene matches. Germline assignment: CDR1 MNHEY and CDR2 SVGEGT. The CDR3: CASSYLPDRVYEQFF. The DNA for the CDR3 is TGTGCCAGCAGTTACCTTCCGGACAGGGTATATGAGCAGTTCTTC.

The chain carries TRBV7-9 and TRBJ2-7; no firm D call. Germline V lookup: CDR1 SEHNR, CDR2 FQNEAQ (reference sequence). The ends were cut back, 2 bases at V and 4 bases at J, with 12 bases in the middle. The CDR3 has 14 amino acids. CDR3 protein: CASSLSTGVYEQYF. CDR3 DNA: TGTGCCAGCAGCTTAAGTACTGGCGTGTACGAGCAGTACTTC.

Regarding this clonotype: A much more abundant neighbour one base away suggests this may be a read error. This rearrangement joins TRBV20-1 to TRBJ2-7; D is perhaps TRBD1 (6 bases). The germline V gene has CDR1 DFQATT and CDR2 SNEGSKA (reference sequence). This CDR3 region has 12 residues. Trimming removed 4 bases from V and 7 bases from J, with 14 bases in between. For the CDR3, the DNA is TGCAGTGCTATCAACAGGGACAATGAGCAGTACTTC. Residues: CSAINRDNEQYF.

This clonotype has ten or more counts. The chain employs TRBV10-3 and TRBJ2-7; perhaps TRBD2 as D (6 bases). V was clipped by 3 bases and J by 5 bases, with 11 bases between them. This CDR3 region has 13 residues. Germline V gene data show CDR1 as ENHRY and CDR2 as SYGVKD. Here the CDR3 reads CAISEGTPDEQYF. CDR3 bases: TGTGCCATCAGTGAAGGGACTCCGGACGAGCAGTACTTC.

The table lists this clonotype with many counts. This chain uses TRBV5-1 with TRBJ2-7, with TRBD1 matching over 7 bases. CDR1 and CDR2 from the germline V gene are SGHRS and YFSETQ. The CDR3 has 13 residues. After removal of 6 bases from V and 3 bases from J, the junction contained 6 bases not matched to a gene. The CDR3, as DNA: TGCGCCAGCATGCCACAGGGGAACTACGAGCAGTACTTC. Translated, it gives CASMPQGNYEQYF.

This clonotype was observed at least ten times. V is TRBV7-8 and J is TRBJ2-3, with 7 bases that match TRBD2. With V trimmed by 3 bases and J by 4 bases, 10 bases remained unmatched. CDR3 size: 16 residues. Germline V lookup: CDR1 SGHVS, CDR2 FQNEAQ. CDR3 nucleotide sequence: TGTGCCAGCAGCTTCTTTGGGGGAGGGCCCTCAGATACGCAGTATTTT. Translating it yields CASSFFGGGPSDTQYF.

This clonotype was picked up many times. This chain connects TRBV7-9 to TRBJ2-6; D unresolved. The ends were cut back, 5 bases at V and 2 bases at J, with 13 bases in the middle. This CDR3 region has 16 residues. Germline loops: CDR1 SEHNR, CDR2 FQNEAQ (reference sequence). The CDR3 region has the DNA TGTGCCAGCAGCGATATCGGGCCCACTGGGGCCAACGTCCTGACTTTC. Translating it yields CASSDIGPTGANVLTF.

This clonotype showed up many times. CDR3 bases: TGTGCCAGTAGTATGGGGGTAGGGGCCCGAGGTGGCAATCAGCCCCAGCATTTT. Its translation is CASSMGVGARGGNQPQHF. The rearrangement uses TRBV19 and TRBJ1-5; possibly TRBD1 for D (5 bases). The CDR3 runs to 18 residues. Germline V CDR1 and CDR2: LNHDA, SQIVND (reference sequence). The ends were cut back, 3 bases at V and 2 bases at J, with 20 bases in the middle. The full variable domain, its missing parts supplied by reference TRBV19 and TRBJ1-5, is DGGITQSPKYLFRKEGQNVTLSCEQNLNHDAMYWYRQDPGQGLRLIYYSQIVNDFQKGDIAEGYSVSREKKESFPLTVTSAQKNPTAFYLCASSMGVGARGGNQPQHFGDGTRLSIL.